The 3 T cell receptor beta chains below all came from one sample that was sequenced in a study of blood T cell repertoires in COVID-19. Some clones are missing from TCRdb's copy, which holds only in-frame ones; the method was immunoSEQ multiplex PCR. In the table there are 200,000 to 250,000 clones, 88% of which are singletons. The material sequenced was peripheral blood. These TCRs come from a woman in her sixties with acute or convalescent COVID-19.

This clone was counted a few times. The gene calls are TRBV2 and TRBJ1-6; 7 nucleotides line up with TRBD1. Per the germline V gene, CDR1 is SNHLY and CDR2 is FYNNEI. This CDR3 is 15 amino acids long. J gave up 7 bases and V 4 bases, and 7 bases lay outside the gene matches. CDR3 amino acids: CASSGNRGGNSPLHF. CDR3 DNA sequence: TGTGCCAGCAGTGGTAACAGGGGTGGGAATTCACCCCTCCACTTT.

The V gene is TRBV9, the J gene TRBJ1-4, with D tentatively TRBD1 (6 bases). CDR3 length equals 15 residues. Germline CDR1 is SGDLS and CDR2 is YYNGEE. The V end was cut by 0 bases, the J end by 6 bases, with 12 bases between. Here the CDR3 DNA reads TGTGCCAGCAGCGTAGGATGGGGGCGGGATGAAAAACTGTTTTTT. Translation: CASSVGWGRDEKLFF.

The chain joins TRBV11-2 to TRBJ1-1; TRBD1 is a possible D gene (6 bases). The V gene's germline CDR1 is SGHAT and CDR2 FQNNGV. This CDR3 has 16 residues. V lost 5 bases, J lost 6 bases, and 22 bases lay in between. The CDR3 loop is CASSQLIGQWPSEAFF. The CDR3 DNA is TGTGCCAGCAGCCAGCTTATCGGACAGTGGCCGTCTGAAGCTTTCTTT.